A single sample is the source of the 13 T cell receptor beta chains below, sequenced in a study of T cell changes during pregnancy in multiple sclerosis. Sequencing was performed with immunoSEQ multiplex PCR; in TCRdb, only in-frame clones are kept and a portion is missing. The profile covers around 40,000 clones, with 91% appearing a single time and 5% to 6.5% taken by the ten largest. The sequencing here drew on CD8+ T cells from peripheral blood mononuclear cells, taken in the second trimester of pregnancy. These TCRs come from a female donor with multiple sclerosis, enrolled in a pregnancy study.

The genes are TRBV7-8 and TRBJ1-1, with D unclear. This CDR3 has 14 residues. V lost 1 base and J lost 8, with 14 bases in between. Looked up from germline, CDR1 is SGHVS and CDR2 is FQNEAQ. CDR3 nucleotides: TGTGCCAGCAGCTTAGAGGTCGGGGAATTAGAAGCTTTCTTT. This sequence encodes CASSLEVGELEAFF.

The V call is TRBV19, the J call TRBJ2-1; 7 bases fit TRBD1. Unmatched junction bases numbered 10, after V lost 8 bases and J lost 6 bases. CDR1 and CDR2 from the germline V gene are LNHDA and SQIVND (reference sequence). CDR3 size: 14 residues. This CDR3 reads CASANRGLINEQFF. In nucleotides, the CDR3 is TGTGCCAGTGCTAACAGGGGTCTAATCAATGAGCAGTTCTTC.

The gene calls are TRBV7-2 and TRBJ2-7; 11 bases are a match to TRBD2. Germline CDR1 is SGHTA and CDR2 is FQGNSA. This CDR3 has 15 amino acids. V trimming: 5 bases; J trimming: 5 bases; junction bases outside the gene matches: 8. The CDR3, as DNA: TGTGCCAGCAGCCCTCCGGGACTAGCGGCCCACGAGCAGTACTTC. This translates into CASSPPGLAAHEQYF.

The chain recombines TRBV27 with TRBJ1-2; TRBD1 aligns across 9 bases. J gave up 1 base and V 5 bases, and 8 bases lay outside the gene matches. The CDR3 length is 16 residues. Germline V gene data show CDR1 as MNHEY and CDR2 as SMNVEV (reference sequence). In nucleotides, the CDR3 is TGTGCCAGCAGTGTATACGGGACAGGGCTTAACTATGGCTACACCTTC. Translated: CASSVYGTGLNYGYTF.

The V gene is TRBV29-1, the J gene TRBJ1-1, with D hard to call. The CDR3 runs 15 residues. Germline lookup yields CDR1 SQVTM and CDR2 ANQGSEA. Trimming cost V 0 bases and J 1 base, with 12 bases left between them. The CDR3 here is CSVEDLEATNTEAFF. CDR3 DNA sequence: TGCAGCGTTGAAGATCTGGAGGCAACGAACACTGAAGCTTTCTTT.

This clone was found a few times. V usage is TRBV5-1 and J usage is TRBJ1-1; D is uncertain. V lost 3 bases and J 6 bases, leaving 15 bases between the germline ends. The germline CDR1 and CDR2 sequences are SGHRS and YFSETQ. The CDR3 length is 14 residues. The CDR3 coding sequence is TGCGCCAGCAGCTATCCAGGTCCTTACCCTGAAGCTTTCTTT. Translating it yields CASSYPGPYPEAFF.

The chain couples TRBV18 to TRBJ2-7, with TRBD1 identical over 9 bases. The CDR3 runs 16 residues. Germline assignment: CDR1 KGHSH and CDR2 LQKENI. The J segment lost 2 bases and the V segment lost 2 bases, leaving 7 bases of the junction unmatched. The CDR3 loop reads CASSPWDRAFTYEQYF. CDR3 sequence (DNA): TGTGCCAGCTCACCATGGGACAGGGCCTTTACCTACGAGCAGTACTTC.

The genes are TRBV9 and TRBJ2-2; TRBD2 aligns across 8 bases. The CDR3 contains 16 residues. Germline CDR1 and CDR2: SGDLS and YYNGEE. Losses at the gene ends were 6 bases for V and 8 bases for J; bases not matched to a gene: 15. The CDR3 DNA reads as TGTGCCAGCACCCGTGGGGGGGCGGGGGGCCCGGGGGAGCTGTTTTTT. It encodes CASTRGGAGGPGELFF.

This chain joins TRBV11-1 and TRBJ1-1; D is unresolved. Germline V CDR1 and CDR2: SGHAT, FQDESV (reference sequence). This CDR3 has 14 residues. The V and J ends lost 1 base and 0 bases respectively, with 6 bases between them. CDR3 DNA sequence: TGTGCCAGCAGCTTAGTCTCGGTGAACACTGAAGCTTTCTTT. Protein product: CASSLVSVNTEAFF.

This clone was observed once. The CDR3 DNA reads as TGTGCCATCAGCCAACTAGCGGTGAACTCCTACGAGCAGTACTTC. Translation gives CAISQLAVNSYEQYF. This chain connects TRBV10-3 to TRBJ2-7, with 8 bases aligning to TRBD2. This CDR3 is built from 15 residues. Germline V CDR1 and CDR2: ENHRY, SYGVKD. V dropped 6 bases and J dropped 0; count of bases not matched to a gene: 7.

CDR3 sequence reads: CAIRSPTSGDYEQYF. DNA for the CDR3: TGTGCCATCAGATCCCCCACTAGCGGGGACTACGAGCAGTACTTC. The rearrangement uses TRBV10-3 and TRBJ2-7, with 10 nucleotides matching TRBD2. Germline CDR1 and CDR2: ENHRY and SYGVKD. Unmatched junction bases numbered 8, after V lost 6 bases and J lost 3 bases. The CDR3 covers 15 residues.

The J gene is TRBJ1-2, the V gene TRBV5-1; 7 bases line up with TRBD1. Germline V gives CDR1 SGHRS, CDR2 YFSETQ. The CDR3 contains 15 residues. The ends lost 3 bases at V and 2 bases at J; junction bases unmatched: 7. The CDR3: CASSSLGQPNYGYTF. DNA of the CDR3: TGCGCCAGCAGCTCCCTGGGACAGCCCAACTATGGCTACACCTTC.

The chain employs TRBV5-1 and TRBJ2-5; D not resolved. Germline V gives CDR1 SGHRS, CDR2 YFSETQ. With 3 bases removed from V and 1 base from J, the gap between germline ends came to 10 bases. The CDR3 is 14 residues long. The CDR3: CASSYLSSQETQYF. The CDR3 nucleotides are TGCGCCAGCAGCTACCTTAGCAGCCAAGAGACCCAGTACTTC.